These 24 T cell receptor beta chains were all obtained from the same sample, sequenced in a study of response to subunit inactivated influenza vaccine (dated by TCRdb to the late 2010s). The library was built by means of RT-PCR. Sequencing was performed on an Illumina HiSeq 2500. TCRdb ran its own pipeline on the public reads, namely fastp trimming at Q25 and MiXCR clone calling, and kept in-frame beta chains. Rows merge per CDR3 protein into single entries with the most common DNA and genes. The sample records 500,000 or so distinct CDR3 sequences, 16% of which are singletons. The top ten hold 2.5% to 3.5% of the sample. The input for sequencing was CD4+ T cells sorted from PBMCs, taken less than 30 months after vaccination. The receptor source for this set is a man aged 50 to 75 who received an inactivated influenza vaccine. Donor details come from another sample of the same person, matched by shared clones.

The V and J genes are TRBV6-1 and TRBJ2-5, with D hard to call. This CDR3 is built from 12 residues. Germline V gene data show CDR1 as MNHNS and CDR2 as SASEGT. Trimming stripped 7 bases from V and 4 bases from J, with 10 bases between. CDR3 nucleotide sequence: TGTGCCAGCACCCTGGAGAGAGAGACCCAGTACTTC. The encoded protein is CASTLERETQYF.

The table lists this clonotype with a few counts. Here the CDR3 reads CASSPVSSTNEKLFF. CDR3 in DNA: TGTGCCAGCTCACCAGTATCCTCAACTAATGAAAAACTGTTTTTT. The chain recombines TRBV18 with TRBJ1-4; D gene ambiguous. Trimming removed 2 bases from V and 0 bases from J, with 7 bases in between. This CDR3 is built from 15 residues. Germline values: CDR1 KGHSH, CDR2 LQKENI.

V and J are TRBV10-3 and TRBJ2-2; weak D call: TRBD1 (5 bases). The CDR3 is 16 residues long. CDR1 and CDR2 (germline): ENHRY, SYGVKD. The ends were cut back, 2 bases at V and 5 bases at J, with 15 bases in the middle. CDR3 bases: TGTGCCATCAGTGAGAATCGACAGTATCAAACCGGGGAGCTGTTTTTT. It is translated as CAISENRQYQTGELFF.

The DNA of the CDR3 is TGCAGTGCTAGCTTACAGGGTTTACGAGAGACCCAGTACTTC. Amino acids: CSASLQGLRETQYF. The rearrangement uses TRBV20-1 and TRBJ2-5; TRBD1 might be the D (6 bases). V lost 3 bases, J lost 4 bases, and 15 bases lay in between. This CDR3 is 14 amino acids long. Looked up from germline, CDR1 is DFQATT and CDR2 is SNEGSKA (reference sequence).

The chain is built from TRBV12-3 or TRBV12-4 and TRBJ1-2; D gene ambiguous. V gave up 3 bases and J gave up 6 bases, with 11 bases separating them. CDR3 length: 13 amino acids. The CDR3 bases are TGTGCCAGCAGTTTTGGAGGGAGGGATGGCTACACCTTC. As protein: CASSFGGRDGYTF.

This clonotype was recorded a few times. The chain employs TRBV20-1 and TRBJ2-7; 9 bases line up with TRBD1. CDR1 is DFQATT, CDR2 SNEGSKA, per germline (reference sequence). J lost 3 bases, V lost 8 bases, and 8 bases had no gene match. The CDR3 has 13 amino acids. The CDR3 sequence: CSTGQGISYEQYF. Here the CDR3 DNA reads TGCAGTACAGGACAGGGGATAAGCTACGAGCAGTACTTC.

This clonotype is labeled medium-sized. V is TRBV10-3 and J is TRBJ2-5; tentative D call: TRBD2 (5 bases). This CDR3 is built from 12 residues. Germline CDR1 ENHRY, CDR2 SYGVKD. V was pared by 6 bases and J by 5 bases, with 10 bases between. The CDR3 DNA follows: TGTGCCATCAGCACTAGTGAGGAGACCCAGTACTTC. Translation: CAISTSEETQYF.

A few counts support this clonotype. The chain couples TRBV12-3 or TRBV12-4 to TRBJ2-3; 7 bases match TRBD2. J was trimmed by 5 bases and V by 6 bases; bases with no gene match: 14. The CDR3 length is 16 residues. The CDR3 is CASSPRLASGRDTQYF. In DNA form, the CDR3 reads TGTGCCAGCAGCCCCCGACTAGCTAGTGGGAGAGATACGCAGTATTTT.

Only a few counts were recorded for this clonotype. This rearrangement joins TRBV29-1 to TRBJ2-7, with D perhaps TRBD2 (6 bases). Germline assignment: CDR1 SQVTM and CDR2 ANQGSEA. The CDR3 runs to 15 residues. Trimming cost V 4 bases and J 4 bases, with 20 bases left between them. The CDR3 spells CSVVSGPPRVYEQYF. The CDR3 DNA follows: TGCAGCGTTGTTAGCGGTCCCCCAAGGGTTTACGAGCAGTACTTC.

The chain uses TRBV28 and TRBJ1-1; D ambiguous. The V gene's germline CDR1 is MDHEN and CDR2 SYDVKM. Trimming pared 1 base from V and 10 bases from J, leaving 13 bases between. This CDR3 comprises 13 residues. The CDR3 loop reads CASSLSQSWGAFF. The DNA of the CDR3 is TGTGCCAGCAGTTTATCTCAGTCTTGGGGAGCTTTCTTT.

This clonotype turned up a few times. The chain recombines TRBV5-1 with TRBJ2-6; no definite D call. The germline CDR1 and CDR2 sequences are SGHRS and YFSETQ. This CDR3 is built from 15 residues. V lost 0 bases and J 0 bases, leaving 4 bases between the germline ends. CDR3 sequence reads: CASSLAPSGANVLTF. The CDR3 bases are TGCGCCAGCAGCTTGGCCCCCTCTGGGGCCAACGTCCTGACTTTC. Supplemented by reference TRBV5-1 and TRBJ2-6, the full variable domain reads KAGVTQTPRYLIKTRGQQVTLSCSPISGHRSVSWYQQTPGQGLQFLFEYFSETQRNKGNFPGRFSGRQFSNSRSEMNVSTLELGDSALYLCASSLAPSGANVLTFGAGSRLTVL.

This chain uses TRBV20-1 with TRBJ2-1; possible D gene TRBD1, 5 bases. The V and J ends lost 3 bases and 10 bases respectively, with 10 bases between them. The CDR3 runs 11 residues. Germline lookup yields CDR1 DFQATT and CDR2 SNEGSKA (reference sequence). For the CDR3, the DNA is TGCAGTGCTAGTAGGGGTCGGGAGCAGTTCTTC. Its translation: CSASRGREQFF.

The V gene is TRBV7-2, the J gene TRBJ1-2; no clear D. Germline CDR1 reads SGHTA; CDR2 reads FQGNSA. The CDR3 contains 14 residues. Trimming removed 1 base at V and 4 bases at J, with 10 bases between. Here the CDR3 DNA reads TGTGCCAGCAGCTTAGGGGGTGCTAGCTATGGCTACACCTTC. This gives the protein CASSLGGASYGYTF.

The V gene is TRBV30, the J gene TRBJ1-3; possibly TRBD1 for D (5 bases). The CDR3 length is 13 residues. Germline loops: CDR1 GTSNPN, CDR2 SVGIG (reference sequence). V shed 3 bases and J shed 3 bases, with 9 bases lying between them. CDR3 sequence: CAWSPGGGNTIYF. DNA of the CDR3: TGTGCCTGGAGCCCTGGGGGTGGAAACACCATATATTTT.

This chain joins TRBV20-1 and TRBJ2-1; 7 positions agree with TRBD2. Germline CDR1 is DFQATT and CDR2 is SNEGSKA (reference sequence). J lost 5 bases, V lost 4 bases, and 8 bases had no gene match. The CDR3 totals 14 residues. The CDR3 nucleotides are TGCAGTGCTAATGGGGTGCTAGCGGACAATGAGCAGTTCTTC. This codes for CSANGVLADNEQFF.

This clonotype was observed a few times. CDR3 DNA: TGTGCCATCACAGGACAGGGCTTAACAGATACGCAGTATTTT. Amino acids: CAITGQGLTDTQYF. The chain employs TRBV10-3 and TRBJ2-3; 8 bases align to TRBD1. The CDR3 consists of 14 residues. In germline, CDR1 is ENHRY, CDR2 SYGVKD. The ends lost 7 bases at V and 3 bases at J; junction bases unmatched: 6.

This clonotype was counted only a few times. This chain connects TRBV5-1 to TRBJ2-2; tentative D call: TRBD1 (6 bases). This CDR3 has 15 residues. V was clipped by 0 bases and J by 4 bases, with 10 bases between them. CDR1 and CDR2 from the germline V gene are SGHRS and YFSETQ. This chain's CDR3 is CASSLVQGPTGELFF. The CDR3 region has the DNA TGCGCCAGCAGCTTGGTCCAGGGGCCCACCGGGGAGCTGTTTTTT.

The chain links TRBV10-3 to TRBJ2-1; TRBD2 matches 15 bases. Germline lookup yields CDR1 ENHRY and CDR2 SYGVKD. Trimming removed 6 bases from V and 0 bases from J; junction bases left unmatched: 6. CDR3 length equals 18 residues. The CDR3 DNA reads TGTGCCATCAGCGACGGGACTAGCGGGAGGAGCTCCTACAATGAGCAGTTCTTC. Its protein product is CAISDGTSGRSSYNEQFF.

The J gene is TRBJ2-3, the V gene TRBV29-1; D may be TRBD2 (5 bases). This CDR3 has 12 residues. Germline V gene lookup returns CDR1 SQVTM and CDR2 ANQGSEA. The germline V and J ends were trimmed by 2 bases and 9 bases, with 12 bases remaining between them. The CDR3 region has the DNA TGCAGCGTTGAATTAGGGTGGGAGACGCAGTATTTT. Its protein product is CSVELGWETQYF.

This clonotype appeared a few times. The rearrangement joins TRBV20-1 to TRBJ2-1; D not resolved. V dropped 0 bases and J dropped 6 bases, with 15 bases sitting between them. This CDR3 comprises 15 residues. The germline gives CDR1 DFQATT, CDR2 SNEGSKA (reference sequence). The CDR3 nucleotides are TGCAGTGCTAGAGATCCACCACCCGGCGGCAATGAGCAGTTCTTC. This encodes CSARDPPPGGNEQFF.

This clonotype is a singleton in its sample. The rearrangement joins TRBV5-4 to TRBJ2-5; D not resolved. The CDR3 is 16 amino acids. The V and J ends lost 4 bases and 2 bases respectively, with 18 bases between them. Germline loops: CDR1 SGHNT, CDR2 YYREEE (reference sequence). As DNA, the CDR3 is TGTGCCAGCAGCCCGCGATCTGGCGTATTACAAGAGACCCAGTACTTC. It yields the protein CASSPRSGVLQETQYF.

The V gene is TRBV12-3 or TRBV12-4, the J gene TRBJ1-1; a weak D match, TRBD1 (6 bases). CDR3 size: 14 residues. The V end was cut by 3 bases, the J end by 5 bases, with 13 bases between. The CDR3 loop reads CASSFQGLGTEAFF. Here the CDR3 DNA reads TGTGCCAGCAGTTTTCAGGGGTTAGGGACTGAAGCTTTCTTT.

In this sample, this clonotype turned up a few times. The rearrangement uses TRBV20-1 and TRBJ1-1; D might be TRBD1 (6 bases). Trimming left V 2 bases short and J 4 bases short, with 17 bases between. Germline loops: CDR1 DFQATT, CDR2 SNEGSKA (reference sequence). The CDR3 runs to 15 residues. The CDR3 DNA is TGCAGTGCTAGAATATTGACAGGTTCGGGCACTGAAGCTTTCTTT. The encoded protein is CSARILTGSGTEAFF.

The chain is built from TRBV20-1 and TRBJ1-4; TRBD1 agrees at 7 bases. The CDR3 is made up of 15 amino acids. Germline CDR1 DFQATT, CDR2 SNEGSKA (reference sequence). With 6 bases clipped from V and 0 bases from J, the junction kept 7 bases outside the gene matches. The CDR3 protein is CSAQGGITTNEKLFF. CDR3 sequence (DNA): TGCAGTGCCCAGGGGGGGATAACAACTAATGAAAAACTGTTTTTT.